These T cell receptor beta chains were read from a single sample in a study of blood T cell repertoires in COVID-19. Using immunoSEQ multiplex PCR, the repertoire was profiled, and TCRdb retains in-frame clones only, with some absent. Here the sample spans fewer than 250,000 clones, roughly nine tenths being singletons. The sample was PBMCs or T cells enriched from blood (not recorded which). The receptors were gathered from a woman between 18 and 29 years old who had recovered from COVID-19. The CDR3 runs from the conserved cysteine through the conserved F or W. Fields, in order: CDR3 DNA, CDR3 protein, V gene, J gene, D gene, clone size. A D gene is named only where the DNA matches it firmly. Some rows mark clone size as missing; the rest say once, few, many or name a class of expanded clone.

TGCAGTGCTAGTGGTGTTGGGGGCGACTATGGCTACACCTTC	CSASGVGGDYGYTF	TRBV20-1	TRBJ1-2	.	.
TGTGCCACCAGTGACTTCCGACAGGGAAGGGGAGATACGCAGTATTTT	CATSDFRQGRGDTQYF	TRBV24-1	TRBJ2-3	TRBD1	.
TGTGCCAGCAGTGAAGGAGTAGCTGAGAATTCACCCCTCCACTTT	CASSEGVAENSPLHF	TRBV6-4	TRBJ1-6	.	few
TGTGCCAGCAGCCAAGCCGGACTAGCGGCAGATACGCAGTATTTT	CASSQAGLAADTQYF	TRBV3-1/TRBV3-2	TRBJ2-3	TRBD2	few
TGTGCCAGCAGCTTGATGTCTGCAACTAATGAAAAACTGTTTTTT	CASSLMSATNEKLFF	TRBV5-5	TRBJ1-4	.	.
TGTGCCAGAAGCCCGATTCCGACAGGGTGCTCACCCCTCCACTTT	CARSPIPTGCSPLHF	TRBV5-3	TRBJ1-6	TRBD1	.
TGTGCTAGTGGCCGGGACAGCCTTACTGAAGCTTTCTTT	CASGRDSLTEAFF	TRBV12-5	TRBJ1-1	TRBD1	.
TGTGCCAGCAGCCACAACCGGGACAGGGATCCTGGCTACACCTTC	CASSHNRDRDPGYTF	TRBV3-1/TRBV3-2	TRBJ1-2	TRBD1	.
TGTGCCATCACCCTGGACAGGGACGACACTGAAGCTTTCTTT	CAITLDRDDTEAFF	TRBV10-3	TRBJ1-1	TRBD1	.
TGTGCCAGCTCTCAGTACGAGAACACTGAAGCTTTCTTT	CASSQYENTEAFF	TRBV7-3	TRBJ1-1	.	.
TGTGCCAGCAGCCAGTCCTTTAGCGGGGTGTACGAGCAGTACTTC	CASSQSFSGVYEQYF	TRBV11-1	TRBJ2-7	TRBD2	.
TGTGCCAGCTCACCTGCGACAGGGGGGTACGAGCAGTACTTC	CASSPATGGYEQYF	TRBV18	TRBJ2-7	TRBD1	.
TGCGCCAGCAGCCAAGACGACGACAGAGAGACCCAGTACTTC	CASSQDDDRETQYF	TRBV4-1	TRBJ2-5	.	.
TGTGCCAGCAGTCCACAGGGGACAAATTCACCCCTCCACTTT	CASSPQGTNSPLHF	TRBV27	TRBJ1-6	TRBD1	.
TGTGCCAGCAGTGATCCCGGGACAGGGGACGAGGGTGAAAAACTGTTTTTT	CASSDPGTGDEGEKLFF	TRBV2	TRBJ1-4	TRBD1	.
TGTGCCAGCAGCAAAGCGCTTGGAGAGACAGGGGGCTGTGGCTACACCTTC	CASSKALGETGGCGYTF	TRBV21-1	TRBJ1-2	.	.
TGTGCCAGCAGCTCAGACAGCCCAACTAATGAAAAACTGTTTTTT	CASSSDSPTNEKLFF	TRBV7-9	TRBJ1-4	.	.
TGTGCCAGCAGTCCCCGACAGGCCTGGGGCTACACCTTC	CASSPRQAWGYTF	TRBV12-3/TRBV12-4	TRBJ1-2	.	.
TGTGCCAGTAGTGCCCTAGCGGGGGTGACCACAGATACGCAGTATTTT	CASSALAGVTTDTQYF	TRBV19	TRBJ2-3	TRBD2	once
TGTGCCATCAGTGAGGCGGTTCCCGTCTATGGCTACACCTTC	CAISEAVPVYGYTF	TRBV10-3	TRBJ1-2	.	once
TGCGCCAGCAGCGATTCCCGGGACAGGGGCCGACGTTGGGGGGAGCAGTACTTC	CASSDSRDRGRRWGEQYF	TRBV5-1	TRBJ2-7	TRBD1	.
TGTGCCAGCAGCTTAGGACAGACTAGCACAGATACGCAGTATTTT	CASSLGQTSTDTQYF	TRBV7-3	TRBJ2-3	.	.
TGTGCCAGCAGCCCAAGGACAGCCATGAACACTGAAGCTTTCTTT	CASSPRTAMNTEAFF	TRBV5-4	TRBJ1-1	.	.
TGCAGCGTTGAAAGCGGCAGGAAAACTGAAGCTTTCTTT	CSVESGRKTEAFF	TRBV29-1	TRBJ1-1	.	.
TGTGCCAGCAGCTTCGTTGGGGGCGCGACGGGCAATCAGCCCCAGCATTTT	CASSFVGGATGNQPQHF	TRBV7-2	TRBJ1-5	.	once
TGTGCCAGTTCCGATCCCCAGGGAGGGCTTGTAAGTCAGCCCCAGCATTTT	CASSDPQGGLVSQPQHF	TRBV19	TRBJ1-5	.	medium-sized
TGCGCCAGCAGCCAAGGAGGTGGAGGGCCAGAGACCCAGTACTTC	CASSQGGGGPETQYF	TRBV4-1	TRBJ2-5	.	.
TGTGCCACCAGCAGAGAAGCCGGGACAGGGTTTTACACCTTC	CATSREAGTGFYTF	TRBV15	TRBJ1-2	TRBD1	.
TGTGCCAGCAGTTTATACTACACAGGCACTAATAATTCACCCCTCCACTTT	CASSLYYTGTNNSPLHF	TRBV27	TRBJ1-6	.	.
TGTGCCAGCAGCCGGGGAGCCACGAGCTCCTACAATGAGCAGTTCTTC	CASSRGATSSYNEQFF	TRBV3-1/TRBV3-2	TRBJ2-1	.	.
TGTGCCAGTCAGAGGGACACTGAAGCTTTCTTT	CASQRDTEAFF	TRBV28	TRBJ1-1	.	.
TGTGCCAGCAGCCACGGACAGGGTAGCACAGATACGCAGTATTTT	CASSHGQGSTDTQYF	TRBV11-2	TRBJ2-3	TRBD1	.
TGTGCCAGCAGTCTTCAGGGTTCTAATGAAAAACTGTTTTTT	CASSLQGSNEKLFF	TRBV2	TRBJ1-4	.	once
TGTGCCAGCAGCCTTAGACAGGGCCACTATGGCTACACCTTC	CASSLRQGHYGYTF	TRBV6-5	TRBJ1-2	TRBD1	.
TGCAGCGTTGCGAGGGGGACTAATGAAAAACTGTTTTTT	CSVARGTNEKLFF	TRBV29-1	TRBJ1-4	.	.
TGTGCCAGCATGGACAGGGGTTTTTCCGAGCAGTACTTC	CASMDRGFSEQYF	TRBV2	TRBJ2-7	TRBD1	.
TGTGCCAGCAGCGAGGGACACATAAATGAAAAACTGTTTTTT	CASSEGHINEKLFF	TRBV7-9	TRBJ1-4	.	.
TGCGCCAGCGGACAGGGCATCTCAGGAAACACCATATATTTT	CASGQGISGNTIYF	TRBV5-1	TRBJ1-3	TRBD1	.
TGTGCCAGCAGCCCGACAGGGAGCGGGGAGCAGTACTTC	CASSPTGSGEQYF	TRBV7-8	TRBJ2-7	.	.